Following are 7 T cell receptor beta chains from one sample sequenced in a study of CD8 T cells in ankylosing spondylitis. Via MiXCR, TCRdb re-called the 5' RACE reads, giving one row per CDR3 protein. This table holds 150,000 to 200,000 distinct CDR3 sequences, 9.8% found once. The sequencing sample was made of blood, either unsorted or a sorted T cell fraction (not recorded which). Every receptor here comes from a female donor with ankylosing spondylitis or in good health (not recorded which).

This rearrangement joins TRBV12-3 or TRBV12-4 to TRBJ2-5; 7 positions match TRBD1. The CDR3 consists of 15 residues. Trimming cost V 5 bases and J 1 base; bases outside gene matches: 7. The CDR3 sequence: CASSTPRDSQETQYF. In DNA, the CDR3 is TGTGCCAGCAGTACCCCCCGGGACAGCCAAGAGACCCAGTACTTC.

This clonotype was seen a few times. This rearrangement joins TRBV28 to TRBJ2-7; D is unclear. The CDR3 sequence is 12 residues long. Looked up from germline, CDR1 is MDHEN and CDR2 is SYDVKM. Between the trimmed V and J ends, which lost 3 bases and 6 bases, there was a span of 9 bases. CDR3 in DNA: TGTGCCAGCAGTTTCAGGCGGCGCGAGCAGTACTTC. It translates to CASSFRRREQYF. Complete variable domain (other parts from reference TRBV28 and TRBJ2-7): DVKVTQSSRYLVKRTGEKVFLECVQDMDHENMFWYRQDPGLGLRLIYFSYDVKMKEKGDIPEGYSVSREKKERFSLILESASTNQTSMYLCASSFRRREQYFGPGTRLTVT.

This clonotype was seen a handful of times. The chain is built from TRBV9 and TRBJ2-1; D unresolved. The CDR3 totals 13 residues. CDR1 is SGDLS, CDR2 YYNGEE, per germline. V was cut by 2 bases and J by 4 bases, with 7 bases left in between. The CDR3 here is CASSVGYYNEQFF. CDR3 DNA: TGTGCCAGCAGCGTCGGCTATTACAATGAGCAGTTCTTC.

Notes on this clonotype: With a much larger clone just one base away, this may be a read error. This chain links TRBV4-2 with TRBJ2-2; TRBD1 matches 8 bases. The CDR3 contains 15 residues. Germline CDR1 reads LGHNA; CDR2 reads YNFKEQ. The CDR3 DNA reads TGTGCCAGCAGCCAAGGTGGGACAGGCAACGGGGGGCTGTTTTTT. The encoded protein is CASSQGGTGNGGLFF.

The V gene is TRBV4-2, the J gene TRBJ2-1; 7 bases fit TRBD2. The V and J ends lost 4 bases and 7 bases, in that order; junction bases with no gene match: 13. Per the germline V gene, CDR1 is LGHNA and CDR2 is YNFKEQ. CDR3 length: 16 residues. The CDR3 spells CASSRLGREIGNEQFF. CDR3 nucleotide sequence: TGTGCCAGCAGCCGGTTGGGGCGGGAGATAGGTAATGAGCAGTTCTTC.

The CDR3 loop reads CASSTPGTSLPTSYNEQFF. The CDR3 DNA is TGTGCCAGCAGTACTCCCGGGACTAGTCTGCCGACCTCCTACAATGAGCAGTTCTTC. V is TRBV28 and J is TRBJ2-1; TRBD2 matches at 8 bases. The CDR3 extends over 19 amino acids. V lost 5 bases to trimming and J lost 0 bases; unmatched junction nucleotides: 15. Germline values: CDR1 MDHEN, CDR2 SYDVKM.

The table lists this clonotype with a few counts. This chain connects TRBV7-2 to TRBJ1-5; D is possibly TRBD1 (5 bases). V was cut by 5 bases and J by 4 bases, with 15 bases left in between. The CDR3 consists of 15 residues. Germline V gene lookup returns CDR1 SGHTA and CDR2 FQGNSA. The CDR3 nucleotides read TGTGCCAGCAGCCCCGGGCAGGGACCTAATCAGCCCCAGCATTTT. Protein: CASSPGQGPNQPQHF.